This is a list of T cell receptor beta chains from one sample in a study of beta chain features in type 1 diabetes. Only in-frame clones appear in the TCRdb table, and some are missing; sequencing was by immunoSEQ multiplex PCR. The sample consists of around 360,000 clones, roughly an eighth of them appearing once. Sequenced: naive CD4+ T cells from blood. Receptors originate from a woman aged 18-35 years with type 1 diabetes. Both conserved end residues are part of each CDR3. A D gene is named only where the DNA matches it firmly. Only some rows state a clone size, as once, few, many or a class for expanded clones.

clone size	V gene	D gene	J gene	CDR3 DNA	CDR3 protein
NA	TRBV9	TRBD1	TRBJ1-1	TGTGCCAGCAGCTTCGGACAGGGAAGGCCCATGAACACTGAAGCTTTCTTT	CASSFGQGRPMNTEAFF
few	TRBV23-1	NA	TRBJ1-1	TGCGCCAGCAGTCAATGCGGGTTCAATAGGTCTGACACTGAAGCTTTCTTT	CASSQCGFNRSDTEAFF
few	TRBV25-1	NA	TRBJ1-1	TGTGCCAAGATAACAGGACGGAACACTGAAGCTTTCTTT	CAKITGRNTEAFF
NA	TRBV6-5	NA	TRBJ1-2	TGTGCCAGCAGTTACTCAGGGGTTCCCCTATATGGCTACACCTTC	CASSYSGVPLYGYTF
few	TRBV9	NA	TRBJ1-2	TGTGCCAGCAGCCCGGGGGGGAGCTATGGCTACACCTTC	CASSPGGSYGYTF
few	TRBV20-1	NA	TRBJ1-2	TGCAGTGCTAGAATCGGTGGTGGCTACACCTTC	CSARIGGGYTF
few	TRBV29-1	TRBD1	TRBJ1-1	TGCAGCGTCGGAGTGACAGGGGTCTCGAACACTGAAGCTTTCTTT	CSVGVTGVSNTEAFF
few	TRBV5-4	NA	TRBJ2-6	TGTGCCAGCAGCTTGGATGCTCGGGGGGCCAACGTCCTGACTTTC	CASSLDARGANVLTF
NA	TRBV6-5	TRBD1	TRBJ2-7	TGTGCCAGCAGTTACGGGACAGGGGCCGAGCAGTACTTC	CASSYGTGAEQYF
few	TRBV5-4	NA	TRBJ2-2	TGTGCCAGCAGCGCAGACTACGGGGAGCTGTTTTTT	CASSADYGELFF
few	TRBV5-6	NA	TRBJ2-7	TGTGCCAGCAGCTCTGACAGGACCTACGAGCAGTACTTC	CASSSDRTYEQYF
NA	TRBV19	NA	TRBJ2-1	TGTGCCAGTACCGCGACTGGAAGCTCCTACAATGAGCAGTTCTTC	CASTATGSSYNEQFF
NA	TRBV5-4	TRBD2	TRBJ2-1	TGTGCCAGCAGCCAGACTAGCGCAGGGACGGGAGAGCAGTTCTTC	CASSQTSAGTGEQFF
NA	TRBV19	NA	TRBJ1-2	TGTGCCAGTAGCATACAGACGGGCTATGGCTACACCTTC	CASSIQTGYGYTF
few	TRBV5-1	NA	TRBJ2-2	TGCGCCAGCAGCTTGGTCGGGGACTTCACCGGGGAGCTGTTTTTT	CASSLVGDFTGELFF
NA	TRBV15	TRBD2	TRBJ2-5	TGTGCCACCGCGGTAGCGGGAGCAGAGACCCAGTACTTC	CATAVAGAETQYF
few	TRBV28	TRBD2	TRBJ2-1	TGTGCCAGCAGACTCCGGACTAGCGGACTCTTTTCCTACAATGAGCAGTTCTTC	CASRLRTSGLFSYNEQFF
NA	TRBV9	NA	TRBJ2-3	TGTGCCAGCAGCACAGGGACTATAAGGGATACGCAGTATTTT	CASSTGTIRDTQYF
NA	TRBV9	TRBD2	TRBJ2-1	TGTGCCAGCAGCGCCCGACTAGCGGGAGCGGGCGATGAGCAGTTCTTC	CASSARLAGAGDEQFF
few	TRBV27	TRBD1	TRBJ2-5	TGTGCCAGCAGTTTATCCCTGCCCCCCGGCAGGGGGCGTCAGACCCAGTACTTC	CASSLSLPPGRGRQTQYF
NA	TRBV6-5	NA	TRBJ1-2	TGTGCCAGCAGGTCGACTCTCCGAGGGGGCTACACCTTC	CASRSTLRGGYTF
NA	TRBV7-9	NA	TRBJ1-1	TGTGCCAGCAGCTTAGGTGTAGGGGGAAACACTGAAGCTTTCTTT	CASSLGVGGNTEAFF
few	TRBV7-2	NA	TRBJ2-1	TGTGCCAGCAGCTTAGTGGAGGGTTGGGGTATTGAGCAGTTCTTC	CASSLVEGWGIEQFF
few	TRBV5-1	NA	TRBJ2-7	TGCGCCAGCAGCTTGGATTGGGGGCCGACCGAGCAGTACTTC	CASSLDWGPTEQYF
NA	TRBV7-2	NA	TRBJ2-5	TGTGCCAGCAGCTTATCCAGGGAGACCCAGTACTTC	CASSLSRETQYF
NA	TRBV7-9	TRBD1	TRBJ2-7	TGTGCCAGCAGCTTAGGTGGACAGGCCTTCTACGAGCAGTACTTC	CASSLGGQAFYEQYF
NA	TRBV18	NA	TRBJ2-7	TGTGCCAGCTCACCAGTTGGGGAAGCGGGCTACGAGCAGTACTTC	CASSPVGEAGYEQYF
NA	TRBV9	NA	TRBJ2-7	TGTGCCAGCAGCGTAGGAGTGGGCAGCTACGAGCAGTACTTC	CASSVGVGSYEQYF
NA	TRBV5-4	TRBD1	TRBJ1-1	TGTGCCAGCAGCCGGGGACAGGGTGTAGTGAACACTGAAGCTTTCTTT	CASSRGQGVVNTEAFF
NA	TRBV5-4	NA	TRBJ2-3	TGTGCCAGCAGCTTGGGAGGCAGGTACTCTAGGGGCGCAGATACGCAGTATTTT	CASSLGGRYSRGADTQYF
NA	TRBV9	TRBD2	TRBJ2-1	TGTGCCAGCAGCCCAGGGGTTCTAGCGGGGGACTCCTACAATGAGCAGTTCTTC	CASSPGVLAGDSYNEQFF
NA	TRBV9	NA	TRBJ1-1	TGTGCCAGCAGCGTAATTCTCCCGAACACTGAAGCTTTCTTT	CASSVILPNTEAFF
NA	TRBV5-1	TRBD2	TRBJ2-7	TGCGCCAGCAGCATCGGGACTACCCGTTCCTACGAGCAGTACTTC	CASSIGTTRSYEQYF
few	TRBV21-1	NA	TRBJ1-1	TGTGCCAGCAGCATGAAGACAGGGGCCACTGAAGCTTTCTTT	CASSMKTGATEAFF
NA	TRBV7-2	NA	TRBJ1-5	TGTGCCAGCAGCCAACCTGACACAATTAGCAATCAGCCCCAGCATTTT	CASSQPDTISNQPQHF
NA	TRBV7-2	TRBD1	TRBJ1-6	TGTGCCAGCGCGGACAGGGGAGGGAATTCACCCCTCCACTTT	CASADRGGNSPLHF
NA	TRBV29-1	NA	TRBJ2-7	TGCAGCGTGGAGGGGGCCACATCCTACGAGCAGTACTTC	CSVEGATSYEQYF
NA	TRBV11-2	NA	TRBJ1-2	TGTGCCAGCAGCTCCTCGACAGGCTATGGCTACACCTTC	CASSSSTGYGYTF
NA	TRBV6-5	NA	TRBJ2-7	TGTGCCAGCAGTTACTCCGGAGGACTACCGGTGGAGCAGTACTTC	CASSYSGGLPVEQYF
NA	TRBV5-1	NA	TRBJ1-6	TGCGCCAGCAGCTTGGGGCAGGGCAGCTCCTATAATTCACCCCTCCACTTT	CASSLGQGSSYNSPLHF
NA	TRBV30	NA	TRBJ1-2	TGTGCTTCCGGGTTATATGGCTACACCTTC	CASGLYGYTF
NA	TRBV29-1	NA	TRBJ2-3	TGCAGCGCAGGGCCGGGAGCCGGGGTAGATACGCAGTATTTT	CSAGPGAGVDTQYF
NA	TRBV28	TRBD2	TRBJ2-3	TGTGCCAGCAAGTCTAGCGGGACAAGCACAGATACGCAGTATTTT	CASKSSGTSTDTQYF
few	TRBV30	NA	TRBJ1-5	TGTGCCTGGAGTGATCAATCGCTGACCGAGGGTCATCAGCCCCAGCATTTT	CAWSDQSLTEGHQPQHF
NA	TRBV6-5	TRBD1	TRBJ2-7	TGTGCCAGCAGTCCATTGACAGGGACCTACGAGCAGTACTTC	CASSPLTGTYEQYF
NA	TRBV4-1	NA	TRBJ1-1	TGCGCCAGCAGCCAAGGGGGCCGGGGGGCCGCTGAAGCTTTCTTT	CASSQGGRGAAEAFF
few	TRBV5-1	TRBD1	TRBJ1-1	TGCGCCAGCAGCACAAATTCCGGGACAGTGAACACTGAAGCTTTCTTT	CASSTNSGTVNTEAFF
few	TRBV7-9	NA	TRBJ2-5	TGTGCCAGCAGCCGACTTCTGGGAGGTAGTCAAGAGACCCAGTACTTC	CASSRLLGGSQETQYF
NA	TRBV7-9	TRBD1	TRBJ1-2	TGTGCCAGCAGCCAGGGGGTTACGGAGAACTATGGCTACACCTTC	CASSQGVTENYGYTF
NA	TRBV5-1	NA	TRBJ2-1	TGCGCCAGCACTACCGGGGCCTACAATGAGCAGTTCTTC	CASTTGAYNEQFF
few	TRBV7-2	NA	TRBJ2-6	TGTGCCAGCAGCTTTGCGCTAAACAGTGGTGGGGCCAACGTCCTGACTTTC	CASSFALNSGGANVLTF
NA	TRBV10-3	NA	TRBJ2-6	TGTGCCATCAGTCGGACGGGACTTTCAGGGGCCAACGTCCTGACTTTC	CAISRTGLSGANVLTF
few	TRBV9	NA	TRBJ1-2	TGTGCCAGCAGCGGGGGACTCGAGGCGGAAGGCTACACCTTC	CASSGGLEAEGYTF
few	TRBV18	NA	TRBJ2-7	TGTGCCAGCTCACCACCGACAGATTACGAGCAGTACTTC	CASSPPTDYEQYF
NA	TRBV5-1	TRBD2	TRBJ2-3	TGCGCCAGCAGTAGGACTAGCGGGGGTTACACAGATACGCAGTATTTT	CASSRTSGGYTDTQYF